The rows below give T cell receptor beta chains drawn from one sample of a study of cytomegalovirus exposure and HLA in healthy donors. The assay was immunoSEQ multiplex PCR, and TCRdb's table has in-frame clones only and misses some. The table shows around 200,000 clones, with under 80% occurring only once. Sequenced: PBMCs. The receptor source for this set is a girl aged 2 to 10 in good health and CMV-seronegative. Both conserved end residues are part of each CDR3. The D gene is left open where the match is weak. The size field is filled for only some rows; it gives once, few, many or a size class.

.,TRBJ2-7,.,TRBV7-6,TGTGCCAGCAGCTTCACCAGCTCCTACGAGCAGTACTTC,CASSFTSSYEQYF
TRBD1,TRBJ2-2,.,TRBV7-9,TGTGCCAGCAGCTTAGGGGGACAGGTCAACACCGGGGAGCTGTTTTTT,CASSLGGQVNTGELFF
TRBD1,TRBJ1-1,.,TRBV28,TGTGCCAGCAGTCCGGTCCCGGGACAGGGCGGGAACACTGAAGCTTTCTTT,CASSPVPGQGGNTEAFF
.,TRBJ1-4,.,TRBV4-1,TGCGCCAGCAGCCAACCCCTTGCAACTAATGAAAAACTGTTTTTT,CASSQPLATNEKLFF
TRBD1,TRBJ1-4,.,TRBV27,TGTGCCAGCACCAACAGGGGGAGTGAAAAACTGTTTTTT,CASTNRGSEKLFF
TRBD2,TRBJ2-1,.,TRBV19,TGTGCCAGTAACGTGGATAGCGGGAGTTACAATGAGCAGTTCTTC,CASNVDSGSYNEQFF
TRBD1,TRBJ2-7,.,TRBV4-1,TGCGCCAGCAGCCCAGGGGGCGGAAACGAGCAGTACTTC,CASSPGGGNEQYF
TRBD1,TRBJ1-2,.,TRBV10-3,TGTGCCATCAGTGGGGACAGTGCCGCCTATGGCTACACCTTC,CAISGDSAAYGYTF
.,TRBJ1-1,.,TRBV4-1,TGCGCCAGCAGCCCGAAGGCGGGCCTGAACACTGAAGCTTTCTTT,CASSPKAGLNTEAFF
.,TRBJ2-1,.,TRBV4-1,TGCGCCAGCAGCCAGGAGATAATAGAAGCCAATGAGCAGTTCTTC,CASSQEIIEANEQFF
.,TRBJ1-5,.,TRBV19,TGTGCCAGTACCTCAAGACCCGGGGTTCTCAATCAGCCCCAGCATTTT,CASTSRPGVLNQPQHF
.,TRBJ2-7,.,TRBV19,TGTGCCAGTAGTAGCGCAGGCCCATCCTACGAGCAGTACTTC,CASSSAGPSYEQYF
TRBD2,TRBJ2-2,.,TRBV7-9,TGTGCCAGCAGCTTAGATCCGGGAGGCCACACTTATGACGGGGAGCTGTTTTTT,CASSLDPGGHTYDGELFF
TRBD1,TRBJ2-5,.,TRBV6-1,TGTGCCAGCAGTGAACGGGGACAGAAGGAGACCCAGTACTTC,CASSERGQKETQYF
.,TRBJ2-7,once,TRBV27,TGTGCCAGCAGCCCTGGGACTTTGGTTGGGTACGAGCAGTACTTC,CASSPGTLVGYEQYF
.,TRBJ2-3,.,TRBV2,TGTGCCAGCAGTGCCGTGTCGAGCACAGATACGCAGTATTTT,CASSAVSSTDTQYF
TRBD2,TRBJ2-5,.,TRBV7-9,TGTGCCAGCAGCCCGAGCGGGAGAGAGACCCAGTACTTC,CASSPSGRETQYF
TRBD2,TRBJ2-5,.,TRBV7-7,TGTGCCAGCAGCGCAACTAGCGGGGGGGCGGAGACCCAGTACTTC,CASSATSGGAETQYF
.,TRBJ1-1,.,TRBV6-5,TGTGCCTGCAGCTATGCCTTAGAGGCTGAAGCTTTCTTT,CACSYALEAEAFF
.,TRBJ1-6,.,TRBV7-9,TGTGCCAGCAGCTTAGAACTGGGGGCAGGCGGTTCACCCCTCCACTTT,CASSLELGAGGSPLHF
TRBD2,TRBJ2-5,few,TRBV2,TGTGCCAGCAGTCGAGGCGGGCGGGGGGGCCCAGGAGAGACCCAGTACTTC,CASSRGGRGGPGETQYF
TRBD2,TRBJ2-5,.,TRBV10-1,TGCGCCAGCAGTGAGTCGAGTAGCGGGAGGGCCGGAGAGACCCAGTACTTC,CASSESSSGRAGETQYF
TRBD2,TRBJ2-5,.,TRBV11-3,TGTGCCAGCAGCCGTGATGTGGGAGGGCTCCAAGAGACCCAGTACTTC,CASSRDVGGLQETQYF
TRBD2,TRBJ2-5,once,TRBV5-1,TGCGCCACCGGTGGAGGGACTAGCGGGGGACAAGAGACCCAGTACTTC,CATGGGTSGGQETQYF
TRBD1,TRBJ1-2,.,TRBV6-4,TGTGCCAGCAGTGACTCAGGGGGACAGTCCGGTGGCTACACCTTC,CASSDSGGQSGGYTF
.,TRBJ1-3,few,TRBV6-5,TGTGCCAGCAGCCCAGGGAACTCCGGAAACACCATATATTTT,CASSPGNSGNTIYF